This T cell receptor (beta chain) is drawn from a study of blood T cell repertoires in COVID-19. Study-level information: Donors in the United States, Italy and Spain gave samples during acute or convalescent COVID-19. Sample material is recorded as cDNA or gDNA derived from T cells, B-cell-depleted T cells, or PBMCs.

TCRdb keeps only in-frame clones here, not all; method: immunoSEQ multiplex PCR. The table has 95,000 to 150,000 clones, 70% to 80% seen once. This CDR3 is built from 12 residues. V gave up 4 bases and J gave up 6 bases, with 9 bases separating them. Germline CDR1 is SGDLS and CDR2 is YYNGEE. The sample comprised peripheral blood. This sequence joins TRBV9 and TRBJ2-3; perhaps TRBD1 as D (5 bases). The source is a human donor in a cohort sampled during active COVID-19. CDR3 loop: CASSSAGDTQYF. DNA for the CDR3: TGTGCCAGCAGCTCTGCAGGGGATACGCAGTATTTT.